This T cell receptor (beta chain) was identified in a study of CD8 T cells in ankylosing spondylitis (TCRdb year 2017). Broadly, across the study: The study profiled T cell receptor beta repertoires in healthy donors and ankylosing spondylitis patients to find disease-linked TCR variants. The whole study cohort included 85 to 120 healthy donors and 25 ankylosing spondylitis patients. Peripheral blood samples were taken, and synovial fluid was additionally collected from ankylosing spondylitis patients.

This clonotype has ten or more counts. The target of this receptor is not known. Base-call qualities are not available, and no considerably larger clone is one nucleotide away. V loses 8 bases of germline sequence and J loses 0 bases, and the interval between the two ends is 11 bases. CDR3 length: 13 amino acids, cysteine to phenylalanine. Solely the CDR3 DNA is kept, with 39 bases framed from the first base. CDR1 and CDR2, looked up from the germline V gene, are SQVTM and ANQGSEA. Sequencing took place on an Illumina HiSeq 2500. Quantitative 5'-RACE with molecular barcodes was used to prepare TCR beta libraries. In the authors' own workflow: Disease-linked TCR variants were identified with a new computational method built on a probabilistic model of VDJ rearrangement. The public reads were run again by TCRdb, first through fastp at Q25 and then through MiXCR, and only productive beta chains were kept. Rows with a matching CDR3 protein are joined into one entry that keeps the most common DNA and genes. What appears here as the V and J calls and clone size reflects TCRdb's work, not the paper's. In all, the sample holds 240,000 or so distinct CDR3 sequences, and roughly 8.6% of those were seen once. The top ten clonotypes cover approximately 6.2% of the sample.

Findings and caveats that apply to the study as a whole: Blood from ankylosing spondylitis patients appeared to be characterized by a TCR beta motif made up of several highly homologous amino acid variants. Some of the motif variants had been reported before in the synovial fluid and blood of reactive arthritis patients, a finding that suggests common disease-initiation mechanisms. Significant enrichment of the disease-linked clones was reported in matched synovial fluid samples from ankylosing spondylitis patients. In peripheral blood, the disease-linked clones were found at relatively low frequencies and had a CD8+ phenotype.

The sample was blood, either unsorted or a sorted T cell fraction (not recorded which). The TCR originated in a male donor with ankylosing spondylitis or in good health (not recorded which). The sequence joins TRBV29-1 to TRBJ1-5, and possibly TRBD1, on 5 matching bases. The DNA is as follows: TGCAGCTACGGACATGATAGCAATCAGCCCCAGCATTTT. The resulting protein is CSYGHDSNQPQHF.